This T cell receptor beta chain was sequenced for a study of T cells after yellow fever vaccination. The CDR3 runs 13 residues. The J segment lost 6 bases and the V segment lost 3 bases, leaving 6 bases of the junction unmatched. Germline CDR1 SGDLS, CDR2 YYNGEE. Study-wide results and limits: Clones that expanded after primary vaccination mostly reappeared after the booster (nearly 98% CD4, approximately 85% CD8). Bulk-population clonotypes that are abundant could appear as contaminants in FACS-sorted repertoires.

TCRdb independently ran MiXCR on the 5' RACE reads; one entry per CDR3 protein. The sample shows 68,000 or so distinct CDR3 sequences, 6.5% of them seen only once. Of note for this clonotype: The target antigen is unknown.

The rearrangement joins TRBV9 to TRBJ2-7, with TRBD2 matching 7 bases. The sample here was CD8+ T cells sorted from PBMCs, taken 35 to 50 days after the first yellow fever vaccination. This TCR came from a man aged 18 to 29 who received the YFV17D yellow fever vaccine. CDR3 sequence reads: CASSEPGRVEQYF. CDR3 sequence (DNA): TGTGCCAGCAGCGAGCCAGGGAGGGTCGAGCAGTACTTC.